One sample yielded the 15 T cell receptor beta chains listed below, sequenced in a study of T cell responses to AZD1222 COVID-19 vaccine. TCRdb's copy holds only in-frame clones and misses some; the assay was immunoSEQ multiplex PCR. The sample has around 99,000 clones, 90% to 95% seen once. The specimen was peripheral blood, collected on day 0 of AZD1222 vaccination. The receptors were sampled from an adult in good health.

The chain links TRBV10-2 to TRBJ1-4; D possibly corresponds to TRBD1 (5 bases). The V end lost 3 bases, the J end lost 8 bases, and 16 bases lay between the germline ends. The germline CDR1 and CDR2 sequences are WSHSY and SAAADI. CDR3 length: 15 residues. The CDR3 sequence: CASSDPGTINEKLFF. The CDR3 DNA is TGCGCCAGCAGTGATCCCGGGACTATCAACGAAAAACTGTTTTTT.

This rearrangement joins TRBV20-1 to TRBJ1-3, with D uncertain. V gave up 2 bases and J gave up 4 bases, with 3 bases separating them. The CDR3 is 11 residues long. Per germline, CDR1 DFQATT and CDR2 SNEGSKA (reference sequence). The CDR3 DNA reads TGCAGTGCTAGAAGAGGAAACACCATATATTTT. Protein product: CSARRGNTIYF.

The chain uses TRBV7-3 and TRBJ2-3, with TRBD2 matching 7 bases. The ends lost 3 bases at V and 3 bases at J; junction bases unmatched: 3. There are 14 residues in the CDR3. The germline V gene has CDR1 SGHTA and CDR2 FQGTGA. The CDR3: CASSLGGLTDTQYF. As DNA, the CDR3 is TGTGCCAGCAGCTTGGGGGGGTTGACAGATACGCAGTATTTT.

The CDR3 region has the DNA TGCAGCGCAGATGCGGGCTCCTTAGGATCCTACGAGCAGTACTTC. As protein: CSADAGSLGSYEQYF. The V call is TRBV29-1, the J call TRBJ2-7; maybe TRBD2 (5 bases). The CDR3 runs 15 residues. V lost 7 bases and J lost 1, with 20 bases in between. Germline V gene data show CDR1 as SQVTM and CDR2 as ANQGSEA.

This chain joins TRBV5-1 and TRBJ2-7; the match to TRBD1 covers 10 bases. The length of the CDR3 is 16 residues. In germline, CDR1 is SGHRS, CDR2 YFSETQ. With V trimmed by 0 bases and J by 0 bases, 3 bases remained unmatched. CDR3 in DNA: TGCGCCAGCAGCTTGGAAGGGACAGGGGCCTCCTACGAGCAGTACTTC. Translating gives CASSLEGTGASYEQYF.

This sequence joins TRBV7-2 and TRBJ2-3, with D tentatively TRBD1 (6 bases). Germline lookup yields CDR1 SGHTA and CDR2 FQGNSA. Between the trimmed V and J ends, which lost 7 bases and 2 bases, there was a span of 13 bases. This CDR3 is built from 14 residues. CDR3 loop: CASNRDRVTDTQYF. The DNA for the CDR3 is TGTGCCAGCAACAGGGATAGGGTCACAGATACGCAGTATTTT.

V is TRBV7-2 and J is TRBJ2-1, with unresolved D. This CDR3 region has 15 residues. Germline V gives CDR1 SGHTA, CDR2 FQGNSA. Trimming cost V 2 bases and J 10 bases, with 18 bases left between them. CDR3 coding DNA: TGTGCCAGCAGCTTATGGCGGTTCGCCCCTGGGGAGCAGTTCTTC. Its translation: CASSLWRFAPGEQFF.

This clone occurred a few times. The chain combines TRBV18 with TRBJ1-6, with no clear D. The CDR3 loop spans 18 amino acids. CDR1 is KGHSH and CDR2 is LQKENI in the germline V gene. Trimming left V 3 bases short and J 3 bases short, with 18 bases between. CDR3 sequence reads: CASSPSARSLNYNSPLHF. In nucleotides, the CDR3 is TGTGCCAGCTCACCGTCGGCCCGGAGCTTGAACTATAATTCACCCCTCCACTTT.

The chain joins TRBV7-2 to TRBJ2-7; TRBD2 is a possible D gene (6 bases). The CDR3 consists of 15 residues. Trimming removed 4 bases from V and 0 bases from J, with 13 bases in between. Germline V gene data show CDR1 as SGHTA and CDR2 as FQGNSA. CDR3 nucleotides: TGTGCCAGCAGCTGGGGGGTTTCAGGCTCCTACGAGCAGTACTTC. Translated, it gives CASSWGVSGSYEQYF.

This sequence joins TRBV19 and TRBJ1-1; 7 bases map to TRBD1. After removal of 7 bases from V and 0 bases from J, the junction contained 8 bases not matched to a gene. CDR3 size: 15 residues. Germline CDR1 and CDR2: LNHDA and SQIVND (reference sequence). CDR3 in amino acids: CASNAGGNVNTEAFF. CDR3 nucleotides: TGTGCCAGTAACGCAGGGGGAAATGTGAACACTGAAGCTTTCTTT.

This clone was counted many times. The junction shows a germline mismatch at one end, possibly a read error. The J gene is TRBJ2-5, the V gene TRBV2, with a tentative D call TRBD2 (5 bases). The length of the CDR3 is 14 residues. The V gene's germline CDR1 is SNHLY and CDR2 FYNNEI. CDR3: CASSEDYLQETQYF. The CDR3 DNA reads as TGTGCCAGCAGCGAAGACTACTTACAAGAGACCCAGTACTTC.

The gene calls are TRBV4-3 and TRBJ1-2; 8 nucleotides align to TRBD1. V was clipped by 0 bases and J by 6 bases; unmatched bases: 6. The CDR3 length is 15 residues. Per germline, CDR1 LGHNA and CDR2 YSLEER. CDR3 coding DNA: TGCGCCAGCAGCCAAGAAGATCGACAGGGGCATGGCTACACCTTC. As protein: CASSQEDRQGHGYTF.

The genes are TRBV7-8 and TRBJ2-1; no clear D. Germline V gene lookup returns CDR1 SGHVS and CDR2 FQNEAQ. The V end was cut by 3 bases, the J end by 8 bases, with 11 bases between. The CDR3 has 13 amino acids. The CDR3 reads CASSLVLGDEQFF. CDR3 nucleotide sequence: TGTGCCAGCAGCTTGGTACTTGGAGATGAGCAGTTCTTC.

The CDR3 loop reads CASSLKPGLADTEQFF. The CDR3 bases are TGTGCCAGCAGTCTCAAACCGGGACTAGCGGATACTGAGCAGTTCTTC. This sequence joins TRBV27 and TRBJ2-1; TRBD2 matches at 11 bases. Germline V gives CDR1 MNHEY, CDR2 SMNVEV (reference sequence). The CDR3 runs to 16 residues. After removal of 5 bases from V and 9 bases from J, the junction contained 12 bases not matched to a gene.

The CDR3 sequence is CASSQAGTGNYGYTF. The DNA of the CDR3 is TGCGCCAGCAGCCAAGCTGGGACAGGGAACTATGGCTACACCTTC. The chain uses TRBV4-3 and TRBJ1-2, with 9 nucleotides matching TRBD1. Looked up from germline, CDR1 is LGHNA and CDR2 is YSLEER. The CDR3 consists of 15 residues. Trimming cost V 1 base and J 2 bases; bases outside gene matches: 2.